This TCR beta chain was observed in a study of shared clonotypes between healthy human individuals. The study's findings and limits: Clonotypes not shared had lower generation probabilities than those common to all four donors. Enrolling few donors narrowed the genetic and exposure-history diversity that was represented. Only blood was sampled; tissue repertoires likely differ.

Remarks on this clone: Its specificity is unknown.

Germline CDR1 is SGHKS and CDR2 is YYEKEE (reference sequence). V was clipped by 4 bases and J by 4 bases; unmatched bases: 2. The CDR3 spans 12 residues. Naive CD8 cells were CD45RO-negative, positively selected for CCR7, excluding terminally differentiated effector memory CD45RA+ cells. As originally analysed: ImmunoSEQ yielded junction-only sequences lacking quality scores, so filtering differed. Libraries were prepared by immunoSEQ multiplex PCR; TCRdb keeps only in-frame clonotypes and omits some of them. V and J calls and clone size are as listed in that table; D and trimming were resolved from the DNA. The sample yields around 1,900,000 clones, just under 95% seen once.

Sequencing used naive CD8+ T cells from PBMCs. The receptor was derived from a man between 18 and 35 years old in good health. Some clones in this sample may be carry-over from other donors' samples. This chain links TRBV5-5 with TRBJ2-7; 7 nucleotides line up with TRBD1. The CDR3 reads CASSATGYEQYF. The CDR3 bases are TGTGCCAGCAGCGCGACAGGGTACGAGCAGTACTTC.